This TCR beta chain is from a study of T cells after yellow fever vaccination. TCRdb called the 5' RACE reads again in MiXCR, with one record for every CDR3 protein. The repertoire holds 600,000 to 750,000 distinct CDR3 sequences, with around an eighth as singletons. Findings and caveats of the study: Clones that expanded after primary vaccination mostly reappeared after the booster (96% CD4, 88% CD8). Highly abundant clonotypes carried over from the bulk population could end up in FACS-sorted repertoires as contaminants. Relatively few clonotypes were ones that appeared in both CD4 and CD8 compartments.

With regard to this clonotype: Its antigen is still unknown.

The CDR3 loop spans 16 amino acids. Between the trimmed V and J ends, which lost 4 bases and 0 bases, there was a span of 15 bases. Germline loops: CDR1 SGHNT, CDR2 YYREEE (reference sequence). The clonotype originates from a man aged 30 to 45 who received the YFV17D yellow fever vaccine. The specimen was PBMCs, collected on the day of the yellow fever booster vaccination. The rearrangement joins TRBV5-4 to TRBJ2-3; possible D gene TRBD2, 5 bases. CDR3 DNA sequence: TGTGCCAGCAGCAAACCTATCAGCGGAAGCACAGATACGCAGTATTTT. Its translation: CASSKPISGSTDTQYF.